This TCR beta chain was found in a study of shared clonotypes between healthy human individuals (dated by TCRdb to 2018 to 2020). Turning to the overall study: The cohort comprised two women and three men aged 18 to 49 years. For each donor, CD4 naive and CD4 memory were each run on three plates, CD8 naive on two plates, and CD8 memory on one plate. The study deeply sequenced blood TCR repertoires of roughly five healthy adults to estimate repertoire size and the extent of clonotype sharing between individuals. Different laboratories and diverse techniques were used to prepare libraries and sequence TCR repertoires, to increase sequencing depth and limit assay-specific biases. Between about 0.8 and 9.5 billion PBMCs per donor were obtained by leukapheresis. The investigation overall reported the following: The small number of donors limited the genetic and exposure-history diversity represented. Sampling was restricted to blood, and TCR repertoires in tissues likely differ from the TCR repertoires found in blood. Based on pairwise subsampling, the degree of clonotype sharing among donors was expected to be affected by sequencing depth. Rarefaction of sorted-subset datasets indicated incomplete sequencing despite the large sequencing depth. Naive subsets generally had larger estimated clonotype richness than memory subsets did. Approximately 5% of naive CD4, 3.5% of naive CD8, roughly 2.5% of memory CD4, and 0.4% of memory CD8 clonotypes were shared across several donors. Compared with non-shared clonotypes, clonotypes shared by all four sorted-subset donors had higher generation probabilities.

Based on the germline V gene, the CDR1 and CDR2 sequences are SNHLY and FYNNEI. From the cysteine through the phenylalanine, the CDR3 covers 11 amino acids. The read is trimmed to its CDR3 DNA, 33 bases read in frame from base 1. V loses 6 bases of germline sequence and J loses 4 bases, and the interval between the two ends is 4 bases. In this sample, this clone turned up once. The clone's antigen remains unknown. No quality values exist for individual bases; no much larger clone is one base distant. Donors were healthy HIV-negative adults with no recently reported acute infections or vaccinations. Every donor was a Caucasian adult residing in Nashville, Tennessee, USA. CD4+ T cells were enriched through magnetic negative selection, after which naive cells were positively selected on CD45RA and the remaining negative fraction served as the memory subset. Blood was collected by leukapheresis, and PBMCs were isolated by Ficoll-Histopaque density gradient centrifugation and then cryopreserved in liquid nitrogen vapor phase. Analytical flow cytometry was used to check the purity and quantity of every magnetically sorted T cell population. Each sorted fraction had its genomic DNA isolated and then quantified by UV absorbance on a Nanodrop 2000c.

TCR CDR3 regions were amplified from genomic DNA by multiplex PCR using the deep immunoSEQ assay. For each cell subset, the extracted genomic DNA was distributed evenly across all wells of several immunoSEQ 96-well plates, and each plate served as one replicate. For sorted subsets, each replicate PCR was loaded with around 200 ng genomic DNA, equivalent to 30,000 or so T cell genomes. Purified libraries were measured with a Qubit 3.0 fluorometer, size-checked on a Bioanalyzer 2100, and measured again with the KAPA Library Quantification kit. Each immunoSEQ 96-well plate was sequenced on its own single-read 150-cycle Illumina NextSeq 550 flow cell. In the source study's methods: Because the immunoSEQ output included only junctional sequences and no quality scores, the filtering could not be the same as the filtering used for full-length reads. To assign V/J genes and CDR3, sequences were annotated using PyIR, a Python wrapper for IgBLAST v1.9, with IMGT germline references. Reads were removed for weak V/J assignments (E-value above 1e-6), missing CDR3, stop codons, out-of-frame junctions, or ambiguous translated residues. V3J clonotypes were defined as sequences sharing the same inferred V gene, J gene, and CDR3 amino acid sequence. To compute the percentage overlap between repertoires, the number of shared unique clonotypes was divided by the size of the smaller repertoire. RTK rarefaction, the Chao1 estimator, and Recon v2.1 estimates of unobserved clonotypes were used to assess repertoire richness. OLGA was used to compute generation probabilities for all TCRbeta clonotypes that the gDNA method yielded from four donors. Imported from immuneACCESS, the table was reduced by TCRdb to in-frame sequences with V and J called. These copies leave out some clones; in studies compared against another copy, an unresolved V gene accounts for under half, and the cause of the remainder is not known. V, J and clone size are those of that table, while D and trimming were read from the DNA. This sample lists 400,000 to 600,000 clones; around 95% were detected once. The ten most abundant clones make up around 0.066% of the sample.

This TCR was sampled from a woman aged 25 to 39 in good health. The sequenced material came from naive CD4+ T cells sorted from blood. The meaning of the sample's cell subset or site label: CD45RA+ positively selected. Rearrangement joined TRBV2 to TRBJ2-1, with the D segment identity uncertain. The CDR3 loop reads CASRPYNEQFF. The DNA reads TGTGCCAGCAGACCTTACAATGAGCAGTTCTTC.